A single sample is the source of the 5 T cell receptor beta chains below, sequenced in a study of neurological immune-mediated disorders. TCRdb ran MiXCR on the 5' RACE reads and lists one entry per CDR3 protein. This table has about 20,000 distinct CDR3 sequences, about 9.4% appearing once. Sequencing was carried out using PBMCs. The receptors derive from a woman aged 60 to 75 with HTLV-1-associated myelopathy (HAM/TSP).

The chain is built from TRBV5-1 and TRBJ1-4, with D uncertain. Germline lookup yields CDR1 SGHRS and CDR2 YFSETQ. There are 14 residues in the CDR3. V was shortened by 0 bases and J by 7 bases, with 10 bases between the two germline ends. CDR3: CASSLESGREKLFF. DNA for the CDR3: TGCGCCAGCAGCTTGGAATCCGGGCGTGAAAAACTGTTTTTT. The variable domain in full, completed from reference TRBV5-1 and TRBJ1-4, reads KAGVTQTPRYLIKTRGQQVTLSCSPISGHRSVSWYQQTPGQGLQFLFEYFSETQRNKGNFPGRFSGRQFSNSRSEMNVSTLELGDSALYLCASSLESGREKLFFGSGTQLSVL.

J is TRBJ2-1 and V is TRBV20-1; 12 positions agree with TRBD2. Germline V gives CDR1 DFQATT, CDR2 SNEGSKA (reference sequence). The V gene end was trimmed by 7 bases and the J gene end by 4 bases; junction bases not matched to a gene: 17. This CDR3 is 18 amino acids long. CDR3 sequence reads: CSVVLAGGPFGVYNEQFF. CDR3 nucleotide sequence: TGCAGTGTAGTACTAGCGGGGGGACCGTTTGGGGTTTACAATGAGCAGTTCTTC.

This clonotype was seen ten or more times. The junction and the germline gene differ at one end; a read error may be behind it. The rearrangement links TRBV29-1 to TRBJ2-3, with TRBD2 matching 15 bases. This CDR3 region has 14 residues. Germline V gene lookup returns CDR1 SQVTM and CDR2 ANQGSEA. The CDR3 nucleotides read TGCAGCGCGGGACTAGCGGGGGGCACGGATACGCAGTATTTT. It codes for CSAGLAGGTDTQYF.

This clonotype was detected ten times or more. The chain is built from TRBV29-1 and TRBJ1-4; 9 nucleotides agree with TRBD1. Germline V CDR1 and CDR2: SQVTM, ANQGSEA. The V segment lost 8 bases and the J segment 5 bases; nucleotides outside the gene matches: 6. The CDR3 totals 13 residues. CDR3 region: CSFGTGRNEKLFF. CDR3 in DNA: TGCAGCTTCGGGACAGGGAGGAATGAAAAACTGTTTTTT. The whole variable domain, remainder taken from reference TRBV29-1 and TRBJ1-4, is SAVISQKPSRDICQRGTSLTIQCQVDSQVTMMFWYRQQPGQSLTLIATANQGSEATYESGFVIDKFPISRPNLTFSTLTVSNMSPEDSSIYLCSFGTGRNEKLFFGSGTQLSVL.

This clonotype was found many times. The V and J genes are TRBV4-2 and TRBJ1-1; 7 nucleotides agree with TRBD1. The CDR3 length is 14 residues. V gave up 2 bases and J gave up 1 base; unmatched junction bases: 1. Germline V gene sequence: CDR1 LGHNA, CDR2 YNFKEQ. The CDR3: CASSQSGGNTEAFF. The CDR3 DNA sequence: TGTGCCAGCAGCCAATCAGGGGGGAACACTGAAGCTTTCTTT.